This TCR beta chain appears in the sequencing data of a study of blood T cell repertoires in COVID-19. Overall study: From the United States, Italy and Spain came samples of acute and convalescent COVID-19. The cDNA or gDNA used as material had been derived from T cells, B-cell-depleted T cells, or PBMCs.

This clone is a singleton in its sample. Original methodology: Scientists estimated how many nucleated cells there were by amplifying reference gene primers. Produced via immunoSEQ multiplex PCR; TCRdb's table is partial and in-frame only. The D gene and trimming were derived from the DNA, and the V and J assignments and clone size from that table. Of over 75,000 clones detected, 85% to 95% appear once; the ten largest clones hold roughly 1.7%. CDR3 size: 14 residues. The germline V gene has CDR1 PRHDT and CDR2 FYEKMQ (reference sequence). The germline V and J ends were trimmed by 6 bases and 5 bases, with 17 bases remaining between them.

The TCR sequence derives from a man aged 60 to 75 with acute or convalescent COVID-19. Sequencing was carried out using peripheral blood. The chain carries TRBV13 and TRBJ2-7, with D perhaps TRBD1 (6 bases). CDR3 loop: CASRHSQGVDEQYF. CDR3 coding DNA: TGTGCCAGCAGACACTCACAGGGAGTGGACGAGCAGTACTTC.